This T cell receptor (beta chain) is drawn from a study of blood T cell repertoires in COVID-19. At the level of the study: Whether acute or convalescent, the COVID-19 samples came from the United States, Italy and Spain. PBMCs, B-cell-depleted T cells, or T cells were the source of the cDNA or gDNA that made up the material.

V lost 10 bases and J 2 bases, leaving 9 bases between the germline ends. In germline, CDR1 is LNHDA, CDR2 SQIVND (reference sequence). This CDR3 comprises 11 residues. Authors' data handling: Researchers report that nucleated cell counts were estimated from reference gene primer amplification. TCRdb's copy holds only in-frame clones and misses some; the assay was immunoSEQ multiplex PCR. V, J and clone size are taken as reported in that table, and D and trimming were inferred from the DNA itself. The table records tens of thousands of clones, about 92% of them present only once. Sequenced material: peripheral blood. The chain combines TRBV19 with TRBJ2-7, with D possibly being TRBD1 (6 bases). The receptor was derived from a human donor in a cohort sampled during active COVID-19. The CDR3 spells CATGQTYEQYF. The CDR3 bases are TGTGCCACCGGACAGACCTACGAGCAGTACTTC.